The source of this TCR beta chain is a study of blood T cells in healthy people across ages. This CDR3 region has 12 residues. V was cut by 3 bases and J by 2 bases, with 8 bases left in between. Looked up from germline, CDR1 is DFQATT and CDR2 is SNEGSKA (reference sequence). A sample-barcoded 5' primer and a J-beta primer mix were used in a second PCR of about 7 to 11 cycles. A template-switch adaptor containing 12 random nucleotides labeled each cDNA molecule. One entry per CDR3 protein results from TCRdb running MiXCR on the 5' RACE reads. The data hold around 970,000 distinct CDR3 sequences, with roughly 51% observed a single time.

The gene calls are TRBV20-1 and TRBJ2-7, with D uncertain. The receptor was derived from a woman aged 55-75 years in good health. The sample taken for sequencing was blood. For the CDR3, the DNA is TGCAGTGCTAGTGCGACGGCCTACGAGCAGTACTTC. It is translated as CSASATAYEQYF.